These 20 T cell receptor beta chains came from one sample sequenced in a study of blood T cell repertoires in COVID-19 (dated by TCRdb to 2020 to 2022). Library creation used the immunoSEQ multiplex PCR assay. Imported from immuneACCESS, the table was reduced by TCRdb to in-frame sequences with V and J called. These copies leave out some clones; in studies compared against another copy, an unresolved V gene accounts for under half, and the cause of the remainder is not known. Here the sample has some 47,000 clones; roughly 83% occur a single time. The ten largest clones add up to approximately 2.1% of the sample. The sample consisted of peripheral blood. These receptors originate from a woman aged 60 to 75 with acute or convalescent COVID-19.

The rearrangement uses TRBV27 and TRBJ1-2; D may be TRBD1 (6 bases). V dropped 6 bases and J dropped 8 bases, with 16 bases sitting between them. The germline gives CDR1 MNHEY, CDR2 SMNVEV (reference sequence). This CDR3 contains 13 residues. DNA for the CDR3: TGTGCCAGCAGGCGCACAGGGCGGGAGGGCTACACCTTC. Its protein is CASRRTGREGYTF.

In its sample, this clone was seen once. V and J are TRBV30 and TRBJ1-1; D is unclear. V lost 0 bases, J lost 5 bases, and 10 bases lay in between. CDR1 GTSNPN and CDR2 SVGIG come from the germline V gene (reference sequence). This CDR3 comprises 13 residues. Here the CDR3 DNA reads TGTGCCTGGAGTGTACTGCGGGAAACTGAAGCTTTCTTT. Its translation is CAWSVLRETEAFF. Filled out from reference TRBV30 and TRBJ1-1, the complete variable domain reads SQTIHQWPATLVQPVGSPLSLECTVEGTSNPNLYWYRQAAGRGLQLLFYSVGIGQISSEVPQNLSASRPQDRQFILSSKKLLLSDSGFYLCAWSVLRETEAFFGQGTRLTVV.

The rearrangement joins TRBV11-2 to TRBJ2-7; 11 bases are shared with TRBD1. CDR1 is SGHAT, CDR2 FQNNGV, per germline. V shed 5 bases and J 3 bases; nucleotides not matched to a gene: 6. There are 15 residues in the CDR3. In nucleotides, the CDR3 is TGTGCCAGCAGCCCCGGACAGGGGGCGAACTACGAGCAGTACTTC. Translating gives CASSPGQGANYEQYF.

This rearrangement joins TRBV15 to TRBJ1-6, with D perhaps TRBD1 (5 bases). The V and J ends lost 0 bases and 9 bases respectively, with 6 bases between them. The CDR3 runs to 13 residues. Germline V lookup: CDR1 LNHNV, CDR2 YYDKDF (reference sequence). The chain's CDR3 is CATSRDRGSPLHF. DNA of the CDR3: TGTGCCACCAGCAGAGATAGGGGTTCACCCCTCCACTTT. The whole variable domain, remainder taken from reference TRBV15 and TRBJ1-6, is DAMVIQNPRYQVTQFGKPVTLSCSQTLNHNVMYWYQQKSSQAPKLLFHYYDKDFNNEADTPDNFQSRRPNTSFCFLDIRSPGLGDTAMYLCATSRDRGSPLHFGNGTRLTVT.

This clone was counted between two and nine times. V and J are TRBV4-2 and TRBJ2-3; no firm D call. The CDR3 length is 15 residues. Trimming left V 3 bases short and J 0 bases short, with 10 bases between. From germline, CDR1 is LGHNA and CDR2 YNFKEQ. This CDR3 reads CASSHGFSSTDTQYF. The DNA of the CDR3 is TGTGCCAGCAGCCATGGCTTTTCTAGCACAGATACGCAGTATTTT.

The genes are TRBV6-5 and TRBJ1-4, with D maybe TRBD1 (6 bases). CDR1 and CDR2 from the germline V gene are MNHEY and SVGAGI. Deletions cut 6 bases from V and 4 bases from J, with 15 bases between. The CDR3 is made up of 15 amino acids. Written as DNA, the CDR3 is TGTGCCAGCAGCCAGCCGGGGGGCCGTAATGAAAAACTGTTTTTT. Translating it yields CASSQPGGRNEKLFF.

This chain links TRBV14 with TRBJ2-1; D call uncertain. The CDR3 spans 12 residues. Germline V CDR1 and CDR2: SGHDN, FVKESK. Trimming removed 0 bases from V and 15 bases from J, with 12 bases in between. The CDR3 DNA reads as TGTGCCAGCAGCCAAGAGCTAGTAGTGCGGTTCTTC. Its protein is CASSQELVVRFF.

CDR3 loop: CASSGLYQETQYF. The CDR3 bases are TGTGCCAGCAGCGGACTGTACCAAGAGACCCAGTACTTC. The chain recombines TRBV9 with TRBJ2-5; D gene unclear. The CDR3 is 13 amino acids. Germline V gives CDR1 SGDLS, CDR2 YYNGEE. The V gene lost 3 bases and the J gene lost 0 bases, with 6 bases spanning the gap.

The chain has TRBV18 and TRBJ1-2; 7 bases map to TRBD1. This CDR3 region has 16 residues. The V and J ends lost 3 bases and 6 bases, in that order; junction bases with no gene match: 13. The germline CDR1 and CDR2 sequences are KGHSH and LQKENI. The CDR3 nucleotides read TGTGCCAGCTCACCCCAACGGGACAGTGGGACGGATGGCTACACCTTC. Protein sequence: CASSPQRDSGTDGYTF.

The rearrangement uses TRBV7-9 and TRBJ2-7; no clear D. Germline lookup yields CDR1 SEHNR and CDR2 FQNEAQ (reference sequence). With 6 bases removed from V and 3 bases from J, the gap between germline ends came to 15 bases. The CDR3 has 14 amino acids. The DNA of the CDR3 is TGTGCCAGCAGTTCCCCCCAGAAATACTACGAGCAGTACTTC. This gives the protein CASSSPQKYYEQYF.

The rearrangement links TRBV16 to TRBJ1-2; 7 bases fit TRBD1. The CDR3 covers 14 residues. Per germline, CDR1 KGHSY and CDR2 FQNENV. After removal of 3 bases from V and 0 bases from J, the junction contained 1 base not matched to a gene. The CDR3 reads CASSQGQTNYGYTF. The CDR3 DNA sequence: TGTGCCAGCAGCCAGGGACAGACTAACTATGGCTACACCTTC. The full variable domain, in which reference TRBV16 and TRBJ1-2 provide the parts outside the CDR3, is GEEVAQTPKHLVRGEGQKAKLYCAPIKGHSYVFWYQQVLKNEFKFLISFQNENVFDETGMPKERFSAKCLPNSPCSLEIQATKLEDSAVYFCASSQGQTNYGYTFGSGTRLTVV.

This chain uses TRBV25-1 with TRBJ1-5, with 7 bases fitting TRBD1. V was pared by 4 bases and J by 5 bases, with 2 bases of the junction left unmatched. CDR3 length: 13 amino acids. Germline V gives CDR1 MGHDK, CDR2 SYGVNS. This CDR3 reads CASSVGGDQPQHF. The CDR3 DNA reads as TGTGCCAGCAGTGTAGGGGGCGATCAGCCCCAGCATTTT.

DNA for the CDR3: TGTGCCAGCAGCTTAGATCACCGGGACATCACAGATACGCAGTATTTT. The encoded protein is CASSLDHRDITDTQYF. V gene TRBV7-6 combines with J gene TRBJ2-3, with D possibly matching TRBD1 (6 bases). Deletions cut 1 base from V and 2 bases from J, with 13 bases between. Per germline, CDR1 SGHVS and CDR2 FNYEAQ. The length of the CDR3 is 16 residues.

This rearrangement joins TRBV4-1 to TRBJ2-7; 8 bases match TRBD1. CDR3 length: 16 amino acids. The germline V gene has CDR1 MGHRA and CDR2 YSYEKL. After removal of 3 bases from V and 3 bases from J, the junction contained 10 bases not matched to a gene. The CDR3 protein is CASSQVPGQASYEQYF. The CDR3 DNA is TGCGCCAGCAGCCAGGTGCCGGGACAGGCGAGCTACGAGCAGTACTTC.

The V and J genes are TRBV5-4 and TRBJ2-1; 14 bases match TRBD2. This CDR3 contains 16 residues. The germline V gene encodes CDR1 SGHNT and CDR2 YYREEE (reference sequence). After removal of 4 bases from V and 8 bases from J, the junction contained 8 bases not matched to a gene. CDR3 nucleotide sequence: TGTGCCAGCAGCCCCGGGACTAGCGGGGGTCCGCATGAGCAGTTCTTC. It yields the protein CASSPGTSGGPHEQFF.

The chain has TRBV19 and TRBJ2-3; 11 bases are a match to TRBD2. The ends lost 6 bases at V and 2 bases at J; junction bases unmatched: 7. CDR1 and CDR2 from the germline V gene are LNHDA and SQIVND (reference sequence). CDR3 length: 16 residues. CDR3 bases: TGTGCCAGTAGGGAACTAGCGGGGGCCTACACAGATACGCAGTATTTT. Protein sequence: CASRELAGAYTDTQYF. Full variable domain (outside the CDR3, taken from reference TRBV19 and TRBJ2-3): DGGITQSPKYLFRKEGQNVTLSCEQNLNHDAMYWYRQDPGQGLRLIYYSQIVNDFQKGDIAEGYSVSREKKESFPLTVTSAQKNPTAFYLCASRELAGAYTDTQYFGPGTRLTVL.

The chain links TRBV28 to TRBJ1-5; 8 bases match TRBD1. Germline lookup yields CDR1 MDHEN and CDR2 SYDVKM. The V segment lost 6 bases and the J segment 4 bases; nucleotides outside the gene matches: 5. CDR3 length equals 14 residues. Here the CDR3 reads CASSFTGGNQPQHF. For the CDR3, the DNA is TGTGCCAGCAGCTTTACAGGGGGAAATCAGCCCCAGCATTTT.

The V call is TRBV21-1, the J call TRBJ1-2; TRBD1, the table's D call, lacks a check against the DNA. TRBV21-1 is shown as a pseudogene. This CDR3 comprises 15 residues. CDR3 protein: CASSSLRQGSYGYTF. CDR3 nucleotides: TGTGCCAGCAGCAGCCTCCGACAGGGCTCCTATGGCTACACCTTC.

The CDR3 protein is CASSQGSGANVLTF. The CDR3 nucleotides read TGTGCCAGCAGCCAGGGGTCTGGGGCCAACGTCCTGACTTTC. The chain links TRBV5-4 to TRBJ2-6; a weak D match, TRBD1 (6 bases). V lost 4 bases to trimming and J lost 1 base, with 6 bases between them. This CDR3 contains 14 residues. Per the germline V gene, CDR1 is SGHNT and CDR2 is YYREEE (reference sequence). The full variable domain, completed using reference TRBV5-4 and TRBJ2-6, is ETGVTQSPTHLIKTRGQQVTLRCSSQSGHNTVSWYQQALGQGPQFIFQYYREEENGRGNFPPRFSGLQFPNYSSELNVNALELDDSALYLCASSQGSGANVLTFGAGSRLTVL.

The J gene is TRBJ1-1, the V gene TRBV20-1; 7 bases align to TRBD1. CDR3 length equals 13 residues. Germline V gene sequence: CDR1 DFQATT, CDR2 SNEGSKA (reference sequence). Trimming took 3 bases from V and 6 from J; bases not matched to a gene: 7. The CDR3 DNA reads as TGCAGTGCTAGTCCAGGGGGTCGGCCTGAAGCTTTCTTT. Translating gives CSASPGGRPEAFF.